Below, 23 T cell receptor beta chains from the same sample are listed, as sequenced in a study of CD8+ T cells in alopecia areata. Extraction and reverse transcription of RNA yielded cDNA as the sequencing template. Repertoires were generated with immunoSEQ multiplex PCR, while TCRdb's copy carries only in-frame clones and drops some. This repertoire lists approximately 280,000 clones without singletons; around 1.2% sits in the top ten. Markers including CD4, CD8alpha, NKG2D and NKG2ACE guided sorting of pooled cutaneous lymph node cells. The sequencing input was CD4+ T cells sorted from a lymph node. These receptors were collected from a C3H/HeJ mouse with alopecia areata. This line is of MHC haplotype H2-k.

Worth noting for this clone: Gene names refer to mouse genes. The read terminates 4 residues ahead of where the CDR3 ends, so the germline J gene completes it. Other DNA sequences in this sample translate to the same CDR3. The chain has TRBV13-1 and TRBJ1-1; tentative D call: TRBD1 (5 bases). The CDR3 is 14 residues long. Germline values: CDR1 NSHNY, CDR2 SYGAGN. The V end lost 5 bases, the J end lost 0 bases, and 11 bases lay between the germline ends. This CDR3 reads CASSPDSSNTEVFF. The CDR3 bases that were read are TGTGCCAGCAGCCCCGACAGTTCAAACACA.

As regards this clone: Gene names are the mouse ones. The CDR3 end falls 4 residues outside the read, so it is completed with the germline J gene. The gene calls are TRBV5 and TRBJ2-5, with D hard to call. Per the germline V gene, CDR1 is LGHNA and CDR2 is YNLKQL (reference sequence). The CDR3 totals 12 residues. The chain's CDR3 is CASSLSVDTQYF. CDR3 DNA (partial): TGTGCCAGCAGCCTCTCAGTCGAC.

A few counts support this clone. Genes and germline come from the mouse. CDR3 DNA, as far as it was read: TGTGCCAGCAGCCCCTGGGGGGCGGCCACCGGG. This encodes CASSPWGAATG. The entire CDR3 protein is CASSPWGAATGQLYF. The chain carries TRBV14 and TRBJ2-2; TRBD2 agrees at 8 bases. The read halts 4 residues ahead of the CDR3 end, with the missing end drawn from the germline J gene. CDR3 length: 15 residues. Germline CDR1 reads SGHDT; CDR2 reads FRDEAV. The junction had 7 bases not matched to a gene; V was cut back by 5 bases and J by 4 bases.

About this clone: All gene names here are mouse names. Read data end 4 residues before the CDR3 end; the end is taken from the germline J gene. This sequence joins TRBV13-3 and TRBJ2-1; D perhaps matches TRBD1 (6 bases). The CDR3 is 13 residues long. Germline V gene lookup returns CDR1 NNHDY and CDR2 SYVADS. Trimming removed 5 bases at V and 3 bases at J, with 9 bases between. Partial CDR3 DNA: TGTGCCAGCAGACAGGGTTCCTATGCT. Protein: CASRQGSYA. The whole CDR3 protein is CASRQGSYAEQFF.

This clone was picked up a small number of times. Germline and genes here are mouse. The read comes to an end 4 residues before the CDR3 does, leaving the germline J gene to fill in the end. The rearrangement joins TRBV4 to TRBJ2-5, with D tentatively TRBD1 (6 bases). This CDR3 contains 12 residues. Germline V gives CDR1 LGHDT, CDR2 YNNKQL (reference sequence). V shed 6 bases and J shed 2 bases, with 6 bases lying between them. The CDR3 spells CASRDSQDTQYF. CDR3 DNA (partial): TGTGCCAGCAGGGACAGCCAAGAC.

This clone was counted many times. The genes and germline here are from mouse. The read ends 4 residues early relative to the CDR3; the germline J gene fills the gap. This chain uses TRBV14 with TRBJ2-4, with D perhaps matching TRBD1 (5 bases). Germline V gene data show CDR1 as SGHDT and CDR2 as FRDEAV. This CDR3 spans 14 amino acids. V lost 4 bases, J lost 0 bases, and 9 bases lay in between. The CDR3 bases that were read are TGTGCCAGCAGTCTTGACAGTAGTCAAAAC. It yields the protein CASSLDSSQN. The whole CDR3 region reads CASSLDSSQNTLYF.

The sample holds many counts of this clone. Gene names denote mouse genes. Other DNA sequences in the sample encode the same CDR3. CDR3 bases read: TGTGCCAGCAGTGGGGGGACAGCAAACTCC. Protein: CASSGGTANS. The entire CDR3 is CASSGGTANSDYTF. The chain is built from TRBV13-1 and TRBJ1-2, with 7 nucleotides matching TRBD1. The read halts 4 residues ahead of the CDR3 end, with the missing end drawn from the germline J gene. The ends lost 3 bases at V and 0 bases at J; junction bases unmatched: 2. The CDR3 is made up of 14 amino acids. The germline V gene encodes CDR1 NSHNY and CDR2 SYGAGN.

This clone was found a few times. Genes and germline are mouse. The read ends 4 residues early relative to the CDR3; the germline J gene fills the gap. The rearrangement links TRBV19 to TRBJ2-1; 8 nucleotides align to TRBD1. V was pared by 5 bases and J by 6 bases, with 1 base of the junction left unmatched. The CDR3 length is 12 residues. Per the germline V gene, CDR1 is FNHDT and CDR2 is SITEND (reference sequence). CDR3: CASRDRVAEQFF. CDR3 bases read: TGTGCCAGCAGGGACAGGGTTGCT.

On this clone itself: The gene names here belong to mouse. The observed sequence ends 4 residues before the CDR3 terminus, with the missing tail filled in from the germline J gene. V is TRBV12-1 and J is TRBJ2-1; D is possibly TRBD1 (5 bases). Germline CDR1 is SGHSN and CDR2 is HYEKVE. The CDR3 length is 12 residues. CDR3 bases read: TGTGCCAGCTCTCTCACAGGTTCT. Amino acid sequence: CASSLTGS. The CDR3 in its entirety is CASSLTGSEQFF.

In regard to this clone: Gene and germline names: mouse. CDR3 in amino acids: CASSDEGADTQYF. The sequenced CDR3 bases are TGTGCCAGCAGTGATGAGGGGGCCGAC. The V and J genes are TRBV13-1 and TRBJ2-5, with D possibly being TRBD1 (7 bases). With the read ending 4 residues before the CDR3 end, the germline J gene is used to fill in that end. There are 13 residues in the CDR3. The germline gives CDR1 NSHNY, CDR2 SYGAGN.

Ten or more counts support this clone. The gene names here belong to mouse. The read falls 4 residues short of the CDR3 end, and the missing part is taken from the germline J gene. This sample includes further DNA sequences coding for the same CDR3. This sequence joins TRBV13-1 and TRBJ2-7, with 7 bases lining up with TRBD1. The V gene's germline CDR1 is NSHNY and CDR2 SYGAGN. The CDR3 totals 11 residues. CDR3 sequence reads: CASRTGDEQYF. The covered CDR3 bases are TGTGCCAGCCGCACAGGGGAT.

Of note for this clone: The gene names here belong to mouse. The CDR3 goes on 4 residues after the read ends, and that part is filled in from the germline J gene. The chain uses TRBV31 and TRBJ2-4, with a weak D call TRBD1 (5 bases). CDR3 length: 15 residues. Germline assignment: CDR1 GKSSPN and CDR2 SITVG. Trimming removed 0 bases at V and 0 bases at J, with 10 bases between. The chain's CDR3 is CAWSLQDISQNTLYF. The DNA read from the CDR3 is TGTGCCTGGAGTCTACAGGACATTAGTCAAAAC.

A few counts support this clone. Mouse germline and gene names are used. The read stops 4 residues short of the end of the CDR3; the missing end is completed from the germline J gene. The V gene is TRBV5, the J gene TRBJ2-5; 8 bases fit TRBD2. Germline loops: CDR1 LGHNA, CDR2 YNLKQL (reference sequence). The CDR3 runs to 14 residues. The covered CDR3 bases are TGTGCCAGCAGCCAAGAACTGGGGGCAGAC. Translating gives CASSQELGAD. The CDR3 in full is CASSQELGADTQYF.

On this clone: Gene names follow the mouse nomenclature. The CDR3 is cut off 4 residues early in the read; its end comes from the germline J gene. The genes are TRBV13-1 and TRBJ2-7; D possibly corresponds to TRBD1 (5 bases). CDR3 length equals 13 residues. Trimming took 4 bases from V and 3 from J, leaving 11 bases between them. Germline CDR1 NSHNY, CDR2 SYGAGN. The CDR3 DNA, read in part, is TGTGCCAGCAGTCTTGGCAGGGACTAT. Translated, it gives CASSLGRDY. The complete CDR3 sequence is CASSLGRDYEQYF.

As for this clone: The gene symbols are mouse symbols. The read ends 4 residues shy of where the CDR3 ends; the end is completed using the germline J gene. The chain is built from TRBV19 and TRBJ1-2; D unresolved. Germline V gene data show CDR1 as FNHDT and CDR2 as SITEND (reference sequence). The ends were cut back, 2 bases at V and 3 bases at J, with 8 bases in the middle. This CDR3 is 13 amino acids long. The CDR3 here is CASSMGRDSDYTF. The part of the CDR3 DNA that was read is TGTGCCAGCAGTATGGGGAGGGACTCC.

This clone showed up just a few times. Genes here carry mouse names. The read falls 4 residues short of the CDR3 end, and the missing part is taken from the germline J gene. The chain joins TRBV19 to TRBJ2-4, with 10 bases aligning to TRBD2. Germline-derived CDR1 and CDR2 are FNHDT and SITEND (reference sequence). The CDR3 is 16 amino acids. Trimming at V came to 2 bases and at J to 0 bases, leaving 3 bases not matched to a gene. CDR3 region: CASSIRLGGSQNTLYF. The covered CDR3 bases are TGTGCCAGCAGTATTCGACTGGGGGGTAGTCAAAAC.

This clone was counted ten times or more. Gene names follow the mouse nomenclature. The read terminates 4 residues ahead of where the CDR3 ends, so the germline J gene completes it. V and J are TRBV13-1 and TRBJ2-2, with 7 bases lining up with TRBD1. Per the germline V gene, CDR1 is NSHNY and CDR2 is SYGAGN. V trimming: 3 bases; J trimming: 6 bases; junction bases outside the gene matches: 8. There are 15 residues in the CDR3. The CDR3 bases that were read are TGTGCCAGCAGTGCGGGACAGCCGTTGGCCGGG. Translation gives CASSAGQPLAG. The whole CDR3 is CASSAGQPLAGQLYF.

As for this clone: Genes and germline are mouse. The CDR3 extends 4 residues past the end of the read, so its final part is completed from the germline J gene. This sequence joins TRBV19 and TRBJ2-5; 8 bases align to TRBD1. Germline values: CDR1 FNHDT, CDR2 SITEND (reference sequence). V shed 4 bases, J shed 2 bases, and the junction held 3 bases outside the gene matches. The CDR3 loop spans 14 amino acids. CDR3 amino acids: CASSQQGVQDTQYF. Partial CDR3 DNA: TGTGCCAGCAGTCAACAGGGGGTCCAAGAC.

The sample holds a few counts of this clone. Genes here carry mouse names. From the germline J gene comes the end of the CDR3, since the read stops 4 residues before it. The rearrangement uses TRBV13-2 and TRBJ1-1; 7 nucleotides agree with TRBD1. Germline V CDR1 and CDR2: NNHNN, SYGAGS (reference sequence). The CDR3 is 13 residues long. The V segment lost 6 bases and the J segment 0 bases; nucleotides outside the gene matches: 2. The DNA read from the CDR3 is TGTGCCAGCGCAGGGGGAGCAAACACA. It encodes CASAGGANT. The complete CDR3 protein is CASAGGANTEVFF.

This clone was observed a handful of times. Any gene name here is a mouse gene name. Read sequence stops 4 residues before the CDR3 end, and the germline J gene provides the missing end. V gene TRBV13-3 combines with J gene TRBJ1-2, with D possibly TRBD1 on 6 matching bases. This CDR3 comprises 13 residues. Germline V gives CDR1 NNHDY, CDR2 SYVADS. CDR3: CASSDTGGHDYTF. The covered CDR3 bases are TGTGCCAGCAGTGATACTGGGGGGCAC.

This clone came up a few times. Genes and germline come from the mouse. The CDR3 goes on 4 residues after the read ends, and that part is filled in from the germline J gene. The chain combines TRBV13-1 with TRBJ2-5, with 10 bases that match TRBD1. The CDR3 runs to 16 residues. Per germline, CDR1 NSHNY and CDR2 SYGAGN. J lost 2 bases, V lost 2 bases, and 5 bases had no gene match. The CDR3 DNA, read in part, is TGTGCCAGCAGTGAAGACAGGGGGCGCGTCCAAGAC. Encoded protein: CASSEDRGRVQD. The full CDR3 is CASSEDRGRVQDTQYF.

Notes on this clone: Mouse gene names apply. The read finishes 4 residues shy of the CDR3 end, and the germline J gene is used to complete it. This CDR3 is also generated by other DNA sequences in the sample. The gene calls are TRBV19 and TRBJ2-7; TRBD1 agrees at 11 bases. The CDR3 runs to 13 residues. Germline V CDR1 and CDR2: FNHDT, SITEND (reference sequence). CDR3 DNA (partial): TGTGCCAGCAGTAGGGGACAGGGGGAT. Protein sequence: CASSRGQGD. The entire CDR3 protein is CASSRGQGDEQYF.

On this clone itself: Genes and germline are mouse. The DNA ends 4 residues before the CDR3 does, and the rest of the CDR3 is filled in from the germline J gene. The chain couples TRBV13-1 to TRBJ2-3; 10 bases line up with TRBD2. CDR1 is NSHNY, CDR2 SYGAGN, per germline. V shed 2 bases and J 4 bases; nucleotides not matched to a gene: 1. The CDR3 consists of 14 residues. Here the CDR3 reads CASSDWGGSETLYF. The CDR3 DNA, read in part, is TGTGCCAGCAGTGACTGGGGGGGCTCAGAA.